One and the same sample provided the 12 T cell receptor beta chains below, sequenced in a study of Graves' ophthalmopathy and Graves' hyperthyroidism. Amplification targeted the TCR beta CDR3 regions, with RNA transcripts as the source material. The library came from an HTBI-primed first-round RT-PCR and a second-round multiplex PCR. TCRdb independently ran MiXCR on the multiplex PCR reads; one entry per CDR3 protein. This table has approximately 500,000 distinct CDR3 sequences, about 15% appearing once. Sequenced material: blood. The receptors originated from a woman under 40 with Graves' ophthalmopathy.

The chain uses TRBV2 and TRBJ1-5; TRBD1 might be the D (5 bases). Germline CDR1 is SNHLY and CDR2 is FYNNEI. The V end was cut by 4 bases, the J end by 3 bases, with 10 bases between. CDR3 length: 14 amino acids. CDR3 sequence: CASSGDAHNQPQHF. The DNA for the CDR3 is TGTGCCAGCAGTGGGGACGCCCACAATCAGCCCCAGCATTTT.

This clonotype was seen at least ten times. This sequence joins TRBV6-2 or TRBV6-3 and TRBJ1-1; a weak D match, TRBD1 (5 bases). V was shortened by 5 bases and J by 0 bases, with 19 bases between the two germline ends. From germline, CDR1 is MNHEY and CDR2 SVGEGT. CDR3 length equals 17 residues. The CDR3 sequence: CASSPISGDDMNTEAFF. In DNA, the CDR3 is TGTGCCAGCAGTCCAATATCGGGGGATGACATGAACACTGAAGCTTTCTTT.

This clonotype came up once. The chain is built from TRBV20-1 and TRBJ2-7; 9 nucleotides align to TRBD2. V shed 7 bases, J shed 4 bases, and the junction held 17 bases outside the gene matches. CDR3 size: 16 residues. Germline V gives CDR1 DFQATT, CDR2 SNEGSKA (reference sequence). The CDR3 bases are TGCAGTGTCGGGGGGGCTCGCGGGAGGGATCATTACGAGCAGTACTTC. It specifies CSVGGARGRDHYEQYF.

The chain uses TRBV5-5 and TRBJ2-7, with D possibly being TRBD1 or TRBD2 (6 bases each). Trimming took 4 bases from V and 2 from J, leaving 13 bases between them. From germline, CDR1 is SGHKS and CDR2 YYEKEE (reference sequence). The CDR3 sequence is 14 residues long. The CDR3 loop is CASSPEEGAYEQYF. CDR3 nucleotides: TGTGCCAGCAGCCCGGAGGAGGGGGCCTACGAGCAGTACTTC.

This clonotype was picked up many times. J is TRBJ2-5 and V is TRBV12-3 or TRBV12-4; TRBD2 matches 11 bases. With 0 bases clipped from V and 4 bases from J, the junction kept 7 bases outside the gene matches. The CDR3 loop spans 17 amino acids. The CDR3 DNA follows: TGTGCCAGCAGTTTAGCGGCCCTAGCGGGGGGTGGAGAGACCCAGTACTTC. It codes for CASSLAALAGGGETQYF.

This clonotype has ten or more counts. This rearrangement joins TRBV2 to TRBJ2-5; no clear D gene. V dropped 6 bases and J dropped 2 bases, with 19 bases sitting between them. CDR3 length: 16 amino acids. CDR1 and CDR2 (germline): SNHLY, FYNNEI. The CDR3 nucleotides read TGTGCCAGCAGCGTGATTAGGGCCCAAAGACAAGAGACCCAGTACTTC. This sequence encodes CASSVIRAQRQETQYF.

This clonotype showed up many times. The chain is built from TRBV28 and TRBJ2-7, with 9 bases lining up with TRBD1. CDR1 and CDR2 (germline): MDHEN, SYDVKM. Trimming took 2 bases from V and 7 from J; bases not matched to a gene: 6. The CDR3 loop spans 14 amino acids. Here the CDR3 DNA reads TGTGCCAGCAGTTTAGGGACAGGGATTGAAGAGCAGTACTTC. Protein: CASSLGTGIEEQYF.

V is TRBV19 and J is TRBJ2-7; 7 bases match TRBD1. V lost 6 bases, J lost 4 bases, and 9 bases stayed unmatched. The CDR3 covers 14 residues. Germline assignment: CDR1 LNHDA and CDR2 SQIVND (reference sequence). Here the CDR3 DNA reads TGTGCCAGTAGCAGAAGGGGGCGCGGGTACGAGCAGTACTTC. Its translation: CASSRRGRGYEQYF.

This clonotype was seen more than once but under ten times. The rearrangement links TRBV18 to TRBJ2-4, with a possible D match to TRBD2 (5 bases). The CDR3 has 17 amino acids. Germline V CDR1 and CDR2: KGHSH, LQKENI. The ends were cut back, 3 bases at V and 0 bases at J, with 15 bases in the middle. Here the CDR3 DNA reads TGTGCCAGCTCACCCCAAAATACGGGGATAGCCAAAAACATTCAGTACTTC. This codes for CASSPQNTGIAKNIQYF.

This clonotype was detected ten times or more. The chain links TRBV6-1 to TRBJ2-7, with D possibly TRBD2 on 6 matching bases. Trimming shortened V by 8 bases and J by 0 bases, and 17 bases separated the two germline ends. Germline CDR1 and CDR2: MNHNS and SASEGT. The length of the CDR3 is 15 residues. CDR3 in DNA: TGTGCCAGCCTAGTAGGTGCGGGGTACTCCTACGAGCAGTACTTC. Protein sequence: CASLVGAGYSYEQYF.

This clonotype came up a few times. The chain combines TRBV2 with TRBJ2-3; D ambiguous. V was cut by 7 bases and J by 2 bases, with 1 base left in between. CDR1 and CDR2 from the germline V gene are SNHLY and FYNNEI. This CDR3 is 10 amino acids long. CDR3 sequence: CASITDTQYF. In DNA form, the CDR3 reads TGTGCCAGCATCACAGATACGCAGTATTTT.

Many counts were recorded for this clonotype. The V and J genes are TRBV4-1 and TRBJ2-5, with 7 bases matching TRBD2. Germline values: CDR1 MGHRA, CDR2 YSYEKL. V was clipped by 3 bases and J by 1 base; unmatched bases: 8. This CDR3 has 16 residues. CDR3 sequence (DNA): TGCGCCAGCAGCCAGGCCGGGACTACTTTCCAAGAGACCCAGTACTTC. Translating it yields CASSQAGTTFQETQYF.